One and the same sample provided the 24 T cell receptor beta chains below, sequenced in a study of cytomegalovirus exposure and HLA in healthy donors. In the PCR, 60 Vbeta and 13 Jbeta primers were used. Measured with immunoSEQ multiplex PCR; TCRdb has only the in-frame clones, and not every one. Seen here are about 120,000 clones, 60% to 85% observed once, and the top ten hold approximately 2.6%. Material for sequencing was PBMCs. The receptor source for this set is a female donor in good health and CMV-seronegative.

This clone was seen only once. The chain employs TRBV30 and TRBJ2-7; weak D call: TRBD1 (5 bases). This CDR3 is built from 12 residues. Germline assignment: CDR1 GTSNPN and CDR2 SVGIG (reference sequence). The V end was cut by 1 base, the J end by 5 bases, with 9 bases between. Written as DNA, the CDR3 is TGTGCCTGGAGTGCCTCAGGGAACGAGCAGTACTTC. Its translation is CAWSASGNEQYF.

This chain joins TRBV7-2 and TRBJ1-2, with 8 bases that match TRBD1. V was pared by 5 bases and J by 2 bases, with 4 bases of the junction left unmatched. This CDR3 has 14 amino acids. CDR1 SGHTA and CDR2 FQGNSA come from the germline V gene. CDR3 sequence (DNA): TGTGCCAGCAGCCCCCGACAGGGGAACTATGGCTACACCTTC. This codes for CASSPRQGNYGYTF.

V is TRBV4-1 and J is TRBJ2-7; 11 bases map to TRBD1. With 3 bases clipped from V and 6 bases from J, the junction kept 4 bases outside the gene matches. Germline CDR1 and CDR2: MGHRA and YSYEKL. The CDR3 contains 14 residues. The CDR3 DNA follows: TGCGCCAGCAGCCATCCGGGACAGGGGGGCGAGCAGTACTTC. This gives the protein CASSHPGQGGEQYF.

This clone appeared a single time. CDR3 sequence: CASSLIAGGPTGELFF. In DNA form, the CDR3 reads TGTGCCAGCAGTTTAATAGCGGGGGGGCCCACCGGGGAGCTGTTTTTT. This chain connects TRBV27 to TRBJ2-2, with TRBD2 identical over 11 bases. The junction had 3 bases not matched to a gene; V was cut back by 2 bases and J by 4 bases. The germline CDR1 and CDR2 sequences are MNHEY and SMNVEV (reference sequence). This CDR3 is built from 16 residues.

This clone was seen a single time. The CDR3 is CASKSQGVYGYTF. The CDR3 nucleotides are TGTGCCAGCAAATCACAGGGAGTCTATGGCTACACCTTC. The chain carries TRBV6-1 and TRBJ1-2; a weak D match, TRBD1 (6 bases). This CDR3 region has 13 residues. CDR1 is MNHNS, CDR2 SASEGT, per germline. Trimming shortened V by 7 bases and J by 4 bases, and 13 bases separated the two germline ends.

This clone was observed a handful of times. V and J are TRBV6-6 and TRBJ1-4, with no clear D. CDR3 length: 12 residues. Between the trimmed V and J ends, which lost 2 bases and 8 bases, there was a span of 6 bases. The germline V gene encodes CDR1 MNHNY and CDR2 SVGAGI (reference sequence). The CDR3 loop reads CASSYVGEKLFF. CDR3 DNA: TGTGCCAGCAGTTACGTCGGGGAAAAACTGTTTTTT.

V is TRBV5-1 and J is TRBJ2-3; 7 nucleotides align to TRBD2. J lost 2 bases, V lost 4 bases, and 4 bases had no gene match. The CDR3 contains 14 residues. From germline, CDR1 is SGHRS and CDR2 YFSETQ. CDR3 DNA sequence: TGCGCCAGCAGCGAGCGGGGATACACAGATACGCAGTATTTT. Protein sequence: CASSERGYTDTQYF.

The V call is TRBV30, the J call TRBJ2-2; possibly TRBD1 for D (6 bases). The V gene lost 5 bases and the J gene lost 4 bases, with 14 bases spanning the gap. Germline lookup yields CDR1 GTSNPN and CDR2 SVGIG (reference sequence). The CDR3 length is 14 residues. The CDR3 DNA follows: TGTGCCTGGGAGGCCGGGGACATCACCGGGGAGCTGTTTTTT. Its translation: CAWEAGDITGELFF.

The rearrangement uses TRBV7-8 and TRBJ2-3; 7 nucleotides agree with TRBD1. V shed 5 bases and J 5 bases; nucleotides not matched to a gene: 4. The CDR3 covers 13 residues. Germline loops: CDR1 SGHVS, CDR2 FQNEAQ. CDR3 nucleotide sequence: TGTGCCAGCAGCCTAGACAGGGAAGATACGCAGTATTTT. This encodes CASSLDREDTQYF.

DNA of the CDR3: TGTGCCAGCCGACCCCGGACAGGGCTTGGAAACACCATATATTTT. Its translation: CASRPRTGLGNTIYF. The rearrangement joins TRBV19 to TRBJ1-3; 8 positions match TRBD1. J gave up 3 bases and V 9 bases, and 10 bases lay outside the gene matches. The CDR3 length is 15 residues. Germline loops: CDR1 LNHDA, CDR2 SQIVND (reference sequence).

This sequence joins TRBV5-1 and TRBJ2-1; 10 nucleotides agree with TRBD2. The V and J ends lost 4 bases and 2 bases, in that order; junction bases with no gene match: 6. The CDR3 is 16 residues long. The germline gives CDR1 SGHRS, CDR2 YFSETQ. The CDR3: CASSTLSGGTYNEQFF. The CDR3 coding sequence is TGCGCCAGCAGCACGCTTAGCGGGGGGACCTACAATGAGCAGTTCTTC.

The gene calls are TRBV6-1 and TRBJ1-6; the D is unclear. Per germline, CDR1 MNHNS and CDR2 SASEGT. The V end was cut by 6 bases, the J end by 9 bases, with 15 bases between. The CDR3 is made up of 14 amino acids. CDR3 nucleotides: TGTGCCAGCAGCCCGGGATCCGGCGTTTCACCCCTCCACTTT. Amino acids: CASSPGSGVSPLHF.

The chain recombines TRBV4-1 with TRBJ2-3; 10 bases match TRBD2. The V and J ends lost 4 bases and 3 bases, in that order; junction bases with no gene match: 10. Germline V gives CDR1 MGHRA, CDR2 YSYEKL. There are 17 residues in the CDR3. CDR3 coding DNA: TGCGCCAGCAGCCTTCAGCATAGCGGGGGGCGGACAGATACGCAGTATTTT. Protein sequence: CASSLQHSGGRTDTQYF.

V is TRBV4-3 and J is TRBJ2-5, with 8 bases lining up with TRBD1. Germline V lookup: CDR1 LGHNA, CDR2 YSLEER. This CDR3 is built from 15 residues. The trim removed 2 bases at V and 3 bases at J, leaving 5 bases unmatched. In nucleotides, the CDR3 is TGCGCCAGCAGCCAACGGGCAGGGGGCGAAGAGACCCAGTACTTC. Its translation is CASSQRAGGEETQYF.

The rearrangement joins TRBV7-6 to TRBJ1-1; 11 bases align to TRBD1. CDR3 length: 15 amino acids. Germline V gives CDR1 SGHVS, CDR2 FNYEAQ. With 5 bases clipped from V and 5 bases from J, the junction kept 7 bases outside the gene matches. The CDR3, as DNA: TGTGCCAGCAGCATCGGACAGGGGGCGGGTACTGAAGCTTTCTTT. This codes for CASSIGQGAGTEAFF.

The rearrangement joins TRBV10-3 to TRBJ2-2, with 8 positions matching TRBD2. The V segment lost 2 bases and the J segment 7 bases; nucleotides outside the gene matches: 15. The CDR3 totals 18 residues. Germline CDR1 reads ENHRY; CDR2 reads SYGVKD. As DNA, the CDR3 is TGTGCCATCAGTGAGACCCGGTTCGGGGGGGCCCTTTACGGGGAGCTGTTTTTT. This gives the protein CAISETRFGGALYGELFF.

The V and J genes are TRBV5-8 and TRBJ2-7; perhaps TRBD2 as D (6 bases). The length of the CDR3 is 14 residues. Germline V gene data show CDR1 as SGHTS and CDR2 as YDEGEE. Trimming removed 0 bases from V and 3 bases from J, with 10 bases in between. CDR3 region: CASSLVAGHYEQYF. The DNA of the CDR3 is TGTGCCAGCAGCTTGGTCGCGGGGCACTACGAGCAGTACTTC.

The CDR3 is CAWNLLATSTDTQYF. Here the CDR3 DNA reads TGTGCCTGGAACCTACTAGCGACTAGCACAGATACGCAGTATTTT. The chain employs TRBV30 and TRBJ2-3, with 7 bases aligning to TRBD2. Germline CDR1 is GTSNPN and CDR2 is SVGIG (reference sequence). The CDR3 totals 15 residues. V lost 4 bases, J lost 0 bases, and 7 bases stayed unmatched. The full variable domain, with the rest looked up from reference TRBV30 and TRBJ2-3, is SQTIHQWPATLVQPVGSPLSLECTVEGTSNPNLYWYRQAAGRGLQLLFYSVGIGQISSEVPQNLSASRPQDRQFILSSKKLLLSDSGFYLCAWNLLATSTDTQYFGPGTRLTVL.

Worth noting for this clone: At one end the junction does not follow the germline gene, possibly because of a read error. Within the sample, other DNA sequences also encode this same CDR3. The V and J genes are TRBV5-1 and TRBJ1-1; no definite D call. Germline values: CDR1 SGHRS, CDR2 YFSETQ. The CDR3 extends over 14 amino acids. The CDR3 DNA follows: TGCGCTAGCAGCGGCCAGGTCGAGAACACTGAAGCTTTCTTT. This gives the protein CASSGQVENTEAFF.

This chain links TRBV7-9 with TRBJ1-1; D is perhaps TRBD1 (5 bases). V was shortened by 4 bases and J by 7 bases, with 10 bases between the two germline ends. The CDR3 is 12 residues long. From germline, CDR1 is SEHNR and CDR2 FQNEAQ (reference sequence). Here the CDR3 reads CASSSKGYEAFF. The CDR3 nucleotides are TGTGCCAGCAGCTCAAAGGGGTATGAAGCTTTCTTT.

This clone has only one observation. The chain combines TRBV11-2 with TRBJ2-7; tentative D call: TRBD2 (6 bases). The germline V and J ends were trimmed by 3 bases and 3 bases, with 21 bases remaining between them. This CDR3 has 17 amino acids. Germline values: CDR1 SGHAT, CDR2 FQNNGV. The CDR3 DNA follows: TGTGCCAGCAGCTTTACAACAGGAAGCGGGTCGATCTACGAGCAGTACTTC. Its protein is CASSFTTGSGSIYEQYF.

V is TRBV30 and J is TRBJ1-5; 7 nucleotides agree with TRBD1. Germline assignment: CDR1 GTSNPN and CDR2 SVGIG (reference sequence). J was trimmed by 4 bases and V by 2 bases; bases with no gene match: 11. CDR3 length equals 16 residues. CDR3 loop: CAWSSLGTARNQPQHF. The CDR3 bases are TGTGCCTGGAGTTCTCTTGGGACAGCACGAAATCAGCCCCAGCATTTT.

The chain links TRBV5-5 to TRBJ1-5; D might be TRBD1 (6 bases). This CDR3 region has 15 residues. V lost 4 bases, J lost 0 bases, and 11 bases lay in between. Germline CDR1 and CDR2: SGHKS and YYEKEE (reference sequence). CDR3 protein: CASSRTGSSNQPQHF. CDR3 nucleotide sequence: TGTGCCAGCAGCCGCACAGGGTCTAGCAATCAGCCCCAGCATTTT.

This chain joins TRBV19 and TRBJ1-2; 10 bases fit TRBD1. The germline V gene encodes CDR1 LNHDA and CDR2 SQIVND (reference sequence). The junction had 6 bases not matched to a gene; V was cut back by 7 bases and J by 4 bases. The CDR3 length is 14 residues. This CDR3 is CASTWTGGGYGYTF. For the CDR3, the DNA is TGTGCCAGTACCTGGACAGGGGGAGGCTATGGCTACACCTTC.